The 23 T cell receptor beta chains reported below all come from one sample, sequenced in a study of monozygotic twins with inflammatory bowel disease. For each CDR3 protein, TCRdb gives one entry from its re-call of the 5' RACE reads, without DNA. Here the sample table reports 420,000 or so distinct CDR3 sequences. Sequencing used blood. Every receptor here comes from a human donor with ulcerative colitis or Crohn's disease, or a healthy co-twin of an affected twin (not recorded which).

The V gene is TRBV9, the J gene TRBJ1-1. The CDR3 runs 15 residues. Germline V gene sequence: CDR1 SGDLS, CDR2 YYNGEE. This CDR3 reads CASSVEGRGVTEAFF. The whole variable domain, filled in from reference TRBV9 and TRBJ1-1, reads DSGVTQTPKHLITATGQRVTLRCSPRSGDLSVYWYQQSLDQGLQFLIQYYNGEERAKGNILERFSAQQFPDLHSELNLSSLELGDSALYFCASSVEGRGVTEAFFGQGTRLTVV.

The CDR3 is CASSQAPGQGYEQYF. The chain combines TRBV4-3 with TRBJ2-7; no DNA is available, so the TRBD1 call from TCRdb remains unchecked. CDR1 and CDR2 (germline): LGHNA, YSLEER. The CDR3 consists of 15 residues.

This chain connects TRBV7-6 to TRBJ2-7; TCRdb designates TRBD1, a call that cannot be tested without DNA. Per germline, CDR1 SGHVS and CDR2 FNYEAQ. The CDR3 is 14 amino acids. CDR3: CASSSTPDSYEQYF. Full variable domain (missing parts from reference TRBV7-6 and TRBJ2-7): GAGVSQSPRYKVTKRGQDVALRCDPISGHVSLYWYRQALGQGPEFLTYFNYEAQQDKSGLPNDRFSAERPEGSISTLTIQRTEQRDSAMYRCASSSTPDSYEQYFGPGTRLTVT.

This chain links TRBV18 with TRBJ2-7; checking the TCRdb D call of TRBD2 is not possible without DNA. The germline gives CDR1 KGHSH, CDR2 LQKENI. The CDR3 length is 17 residues. The CDR3 loop reads CASSPPSQRGGRYEQYF. Drawing the rest from reference TRBV18 and TRBJ2-7, the complete variable domain is NAGVMQNPRHLVRRRGQEARLRCSPMKGHSHVYWYRQLPEEGLKFMVYLQKENIIDESGMPKERFSAEFPKEGPSILRIQQVVRGDSAAYFCASSPPSQRGGRYEQYFGPGTRLTVT.

This rearrangement joins TRBV7-9 to TRBJ2-5; TCRdb lists TRBD1, though no DNA is available to test this call. Germline V CDR1 and CDR2: SEHNR, FQNEAQ (reference sequence). This CDR3 contains 14 residues. CDR3 loop: CASRLDRAGETQYF.

The chain carries TRBV7-2 and TRBJ1-1; TCRdb outputs TRBD1, but without DNA this stays unchecked. Germline V CDR1 and CDR2: SGHTA, FQGNSA. The CDR3 sequence is 13 residues long. The CDR3: CASSWGVAGEAFF.

V and J are TRBV7-9 and TRBJ2-2; TCRdb calls TRBD2, which cannot be checked without DNA. CDR1 is SEHNR, CDR2 FQNEAQ, per germline (reference sequence). The CDR3 consists of 13 residues. This CDR3 reads CASRTSRAGELFF.

The rearrangement joins TRBV5-4 to TRBJ2-3; the D gene TCRdb calls, TRBD2, cannot be checked with no DNA. Germline CDR1 and CDR2: SGHNT and YYREEE (reference sequence). The CDR3 has 18 amino acids. CDR3 amino acids: CASSLNRGLAGERDTQYF.

V and J are TRBV11-2 and TRBJ2-1; TCRdb reports TRBD2, a call that lacks DNA to check it against. The CDR3 extends over 13 amino acids. In germline, CDR1 is SGHAT, CDR2 FQNNGV. The CDR3 loop reads CASSFTRQNDQFF.

The chain is built from TRBV5-1 and TRBJ2-6. Germline assignment: CDR1 SGHRS and CDR2 YFSETQ. CDR3 size: 16 residues. The CDR3 region is CASSLGRAAGANVLTF.

The chain uses TRBV28 and TRBJ2-7. The CDR3 is made up of 13 amino acids. Germline V gene sequence: CDR1 MDHEN, CDR2 SYDVKM. The CDR3 loop reads CASSSPSPYEQYF.

The V and J genes are TRBV12-3 or TRBV12-4 and TRBJ2-7. The CDR3 runs to 15 residues. The CDR3 is CASSLGVGATTEQYF.

The V gene is TRBV2, the J gene TRBJ1-5. The germline gives CDR1 SNHLY, CDR2 FYNNEI. The CDR3 has 13 residues. CDR3 in amino acids: CASSKGLNQPQHF.

This chain connects TRBV9 to TRBJ2-6; TCRdb's assignment of TRBD1 cannot be checked, as there is no DNA. The germline V gene encodes CDR1 SGDLS and CDR2 YYNGEE. The CDR3 length is 16 residues. CDR3 residues: CASSVGEGAGANVLTF.

CDR3 loop: CASSRAGTGPGELFF. The chain couples TRBV7-6 to TRBJ2-2; TCRdb's D call, TRBD1, is unchecked because there is no DNA. The CDR3 consists of 15 residues. CDR1 and CDR2 (germline): SGHVS, FNYEAQ.

The chain uses TRBV2 and TRBJ2-7. This CDR3 region has 12 residues. Germline V gene sequence: CDR1 SNHLY, CDR2 FYNNEI. The chain's CDR3 is CASRVATYEQYF.

V is TRBV12-3 or TRBV12-4 and J is TRBJ1-2. CDR3 length: 14 residues. CDR3 loop: CASSSLRANYGYTF.

The chain uses TRBV3-1 and TRBJ1-6. The CDR3 runs to 16 residues. Germline values: CDR1 LGHDT, CDR2 YNNKEL (reference sequence). CDR3 in amino acids: CASSQGAMSWNSPLHF.

The rearrangement links TRBV5-1 to TRBJ2-1; lacking DNA, the TRBD2 call made by TCRdb goes unchecked. Germline V gene lookup returns CDR1 SGHRS and CDR2 YFSETQ. The CDR3 is 17 residues long. The CDR3 region is CASSFYNLVGGYNEQFF.

V gene TRBV29-1 combines with J gene TRBJ2-5. Germline V gene sequence: CDR1 SQVTM, CDR2 ANQGSEA. CDR3 length equals 13 residues. The CDR3 sequence: CSVEEENRETQYF.

The chain uses TRBV5-6 and TRBJ1-2. CDR3 size: 16 residues. Germline CDR1 and CDR2: SGHDT and YYEEEE. The CDR3 here is CASSLVTGVRDNGYTF.

The chain is built from TRBV7-9 and TRBJ2-1; TCRdb proposes TRBD2, but this gene call is untestable without DNA. CDR1 and CDR2 from the germline V gene are SEHNR and FQNEAQ (reference sequence). This CDR3 comprises 15 residues. The CDR3 sequence: CASSLVVPRPNEQFF.

The rearrangement joins TRBV10-3 to TRBJ2-4; TCRdb calls TRBD2, which cannot be checked without DNA. CDR1 is ENHRY and CDR2 is SYGVKD in the germline V gene. This CDR3 spans 13 amino acids. The CDR3 loop is CAISPGTADIQYF.